These T cell receptor beta chains were read from a single sample in a study of cytomegalovirus exposure and HLA in healthy donors. Method: immunoSEQ multiplex PCR; TCRdb's copy keeps in-frame clones and lacks some. The table shows about 120,000 clones, with 65% to 80% occurring only once. The sample consisted of PBMCs. The receptors stem from a woman aged 40 to 50 in good health and CMV-seropositive. The CDR3 runs from the conserved cysteine through the conserved F or W. Each record gives: D gene, J gene, V gene, clone size, CDR3 DNA, CDR3 protein. D genes are given only for firm matches. Where a row states a size, it is once, few, many or the class of an expanded clone; other rows omit it.

TRBD1 TRBJ2-7 TRBV5-1 . TGCGCCAGCAGCTTGCCGTTAGGACAGGGGTCCTACGAGCAGTACTTC CASSLPLGQGSYEQYF
. TRBJ1-4 TRBV13 . TGTGCCAGCACTACTTTAGGGGTGGGTGGGCGTGAAAAACTGTTTTTT CASTTLGVGGREKLFF
TRBD1 TRBJ1-5 TRBV19 . TGTGCCAGTAGTATAGATGGACAGGGAGGGTATCAGCCCCAGCATTTT CASSIDGQGGYQPQHF
. TRBJ1-2 TRBV19 . TGTGCCAGTAGTCTCCTCGAAGGCCGGAGTTTCTTC CASSLLEGRSFF
TRBD2 TRBJ2-5 TRBV19 . TGTGCCAGCGGAGTACGGGGGGGTGGAAGCCAAGAGACCCAGTACTTC CASGVRGGGSQETQYF
TRBD2 TRBJ2-7 TRBV6-5 . TGTGCCAGCAGTCCCCTAGCGGGCCCATACGAGCAGTACTTC CASSPLAGPYEQYF
. TRBJ1-1 TRBV30 few TGTGCCTGGGATACAGGGACGAACACTGAAGCTTTCTTT CAWDTGTNTEAFF
. TRBJ1-1 TRBV28 . TGTGCCAGCAGTTTCGCAACAGAGAAAGCTTTCTTT CASSFATEKAFF
. TRBJ1-4 TRBV30 few TGTGCCTGGATGCGGGGGGGCGAGGGAGAAAAACTGTTTTTT CAWMRGGEGEKLFF
TRBD2 TRBJ2-7 TRBV4-3 few TGCGCCAGCAGCCTAGGGACTAGCGGGAGCTCCTACGAGCAGTACTTC CASSLGTSGSSYEQYF
. TRBJ2-3 TRBV6-5 . TGTGCCAGCAGTTACTCGAATAGTGTGTTGGATACGCAGTATTTT CASSYSNSVLDTQYF
. TRBJ1-4 TRBV28 . TGTGCCATCGCGAGTACAGGAGCTAATGAAAAACTGTTTTTT CAIASTGANEKLFF
. TRBJ1-1 TRBV4-2 . TGTGCCAGCAGCCAAGATTTCGGAGACACTGAAGCTTTCTTT CASSQDFGDTEAFF
. TRBJ2-1 TRBV10-3 once TGTGCCATCAGTGAGCTAAGAGAAGCCTACAATGAGCAGTTCTTC CAISELREAYNEQFF
. TRBJ1-1 TRBV29-1 once TGCAGCGTTGGAGCCAGGGGACGTGCAACTGAAGCTTTCTTT CSVGARGRATEAFF
TRBD1 TRBJ2-4 TRBV7-9 . TGTGCCAGCAGTTCGGGACAGGGCGAAAACATTCAGTACTTC CASSSGQGENIQYF
TRBD2 TRBJ2-6 TRBV7-3 . TGTGCCAGCAGCTTAAACCCCCGACTAGCGGGAGGCTCTGGGGCCAACGTCCTGACTTTC CASSLNPRLAGGSGANVLTF
TRBD2 TRBJ2-7 TRBV30 . TGTGCCTGGACCGGGGGGGGGTACGAGCAGTACTTC CAWTGGGYEQYF
. TRBJ2-1 TRBV6-5 few TGTGCCAGCAGCCCAAGGACAGCCCGGTTGTTCTTC CASSPRTARLFF
TRBD2 TRBJ2-5 TRBV7-3 few TGTGCCAGCAGCGCATATAGCGGGGGGCAAAAAGAGACCCAGTACTTC CASSAYSGGQKETQYF
. TRBJ2-5 TRBV25-1 . TGTGCCAGCAGTGTGATCATCGAGTCTAGGCTACGAGAGACCCAGTACTTC CASSVIIESRLRETQYF
TRBD1 TRBJ2-7 TRBV6-1 . TGTGCCAGCAGTGAATTGTCGGGACAGCACTCCTACGAGCAGTACTTC CASSELSGQHSYEQYF
. TRBJ1-1 TRBV7-6 . TGTGCCAGCAGCTTAGCGCCGGTAGCTGAAGCTTTCTTT CASSLAPVAEAFF
TRBD2 TRBJ2-7 TRBV7-9 . TGTGCCAGCAGCTTTTCCGACGGGGGGGGGCACGAGCAGTACTTC CASSFSDGGGHEQYF